This T cell receptor beta chain was profiled in a study of regulatory T cells in long-lasting Graves disease. V lost 5 bases to trimming and J lost 6 bases, with 13 bases between them. The CDR3 has 13 residues. Germline CDR1 and CDR2: SEHNR and FQNEAQ (reference sequence). This clonotype was seen repeatedly, ten times or more. Time point indicated: newly diagnosed GD, antithyroid drugs for less than 3 months. PBMC RNA was the source of the TCR library. Through Arm-PCR of CDR3 regions and iRepertoire HTBI primers, TCR beta libraries were built. TCRdb analysed the multiplex PCR reads with MiXCR anew, one entry per CDR3 protein. Here the sample spans roughly 500,000 distinct CDR3 sequences, about 12% being singletons. The sample was also linked to a second study, of T cells in Graves' hyperthyroidism and ophthalmopathy.

The J gene is TRBJ1-1, the V gene TRBV7-9, with unresolved D. Sequenced here: peripheral blood mononuclear cells (PBMCs), sampled at new diagnosis, from a patient treated with antithyroid drugs. This TCR came from a woman aged 30 to 39 with Graves disease. CDR3 sequence (DNA): TGTGCCAGCAGCCCGGCCCCCCGGGCTGAAGCTTTCTTT. Encoded protein: CASSPAPRAEAFF.